This entry describes one T cell receptor (beta chain). Its target is unknown. The CDR3 runs 15 residues. Germline V CDR1 and CDR2: SGHRS, YFSETQ. The data were taken from a study of T cells expressing NK-cell markers. Overall study context: It was sorted CD3+CD56+NKG2C+, CD3+CD56+NKG2C- and CD3+CD56-NKG2C+ T cells that supplied the TCR beta repertoires. Eight donors were sequenced, of whom seven were HCMV-seropositive, while the remaining one was HCMV-seronegative.

TCRdb re-called the 5' RACE reads and shows each CDR3 protein once, DNA omitted. Across about 150,000 distinct CDR3 sequences, the top ten clones capture 37% of the sample. Notes on the study in general: In a group of about six donors, dominant NKG2C+ clonotypes represented 1.0-7.0% of CD8+ T cells. Clones of NKG2C+ T cells that had expanded were of unclear HCMV specificity.

The J gene is TRBJ1-4, the V gene TRBV5-1; TCRdb reports TRBD1, a call that lacks DNA to check it against. The sample was blood T cells: a sorted CD56 or NKG2C T cell subset, CD4+ or CD8+ T cells, or bulk PBMC T cells (not recorded which). The clonotype comes from a woman in her forties or fifties in good health. CDR3 region: CASTGGSATNEKLFF.